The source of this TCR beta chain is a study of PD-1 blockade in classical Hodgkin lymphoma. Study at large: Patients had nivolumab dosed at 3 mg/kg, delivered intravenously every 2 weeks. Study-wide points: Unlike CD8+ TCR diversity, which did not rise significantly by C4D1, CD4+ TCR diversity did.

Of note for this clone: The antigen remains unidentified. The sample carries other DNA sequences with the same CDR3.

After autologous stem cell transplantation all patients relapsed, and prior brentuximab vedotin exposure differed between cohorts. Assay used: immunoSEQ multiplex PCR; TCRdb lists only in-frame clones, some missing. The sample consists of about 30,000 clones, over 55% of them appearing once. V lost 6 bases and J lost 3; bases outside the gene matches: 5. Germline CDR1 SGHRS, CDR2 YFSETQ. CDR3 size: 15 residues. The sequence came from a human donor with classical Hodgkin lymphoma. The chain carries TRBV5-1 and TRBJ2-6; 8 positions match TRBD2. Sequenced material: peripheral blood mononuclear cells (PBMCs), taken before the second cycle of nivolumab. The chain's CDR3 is CASNYGGGGANVLTF. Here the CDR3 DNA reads TGCGCCAGCAACTACGGGGGGGGTGGGGCCAACGTCCTGACTTTC.